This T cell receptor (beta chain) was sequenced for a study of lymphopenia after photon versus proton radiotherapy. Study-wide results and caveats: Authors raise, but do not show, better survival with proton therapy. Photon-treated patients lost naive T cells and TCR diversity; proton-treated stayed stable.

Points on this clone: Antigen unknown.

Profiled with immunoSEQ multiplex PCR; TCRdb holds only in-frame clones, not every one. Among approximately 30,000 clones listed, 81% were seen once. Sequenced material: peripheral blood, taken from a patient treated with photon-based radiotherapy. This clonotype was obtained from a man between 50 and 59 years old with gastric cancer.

DNA of the CDR3: TGTGCCAGTAGTACCCACCAGCAGCGGGAAAAACTGTTTTTT. This gives the protein CASSTHQQREKLFF. The chain carries TRBV19 and TRBJ1-4, with no clear D. Germline CDR1 reads LNHDA; CDR2 reads SQIVND (reference sequence). This CDR3 is built from 14 residues. V lost 4 bases to trimming and J lost 8 bases, with 14 bases between them.